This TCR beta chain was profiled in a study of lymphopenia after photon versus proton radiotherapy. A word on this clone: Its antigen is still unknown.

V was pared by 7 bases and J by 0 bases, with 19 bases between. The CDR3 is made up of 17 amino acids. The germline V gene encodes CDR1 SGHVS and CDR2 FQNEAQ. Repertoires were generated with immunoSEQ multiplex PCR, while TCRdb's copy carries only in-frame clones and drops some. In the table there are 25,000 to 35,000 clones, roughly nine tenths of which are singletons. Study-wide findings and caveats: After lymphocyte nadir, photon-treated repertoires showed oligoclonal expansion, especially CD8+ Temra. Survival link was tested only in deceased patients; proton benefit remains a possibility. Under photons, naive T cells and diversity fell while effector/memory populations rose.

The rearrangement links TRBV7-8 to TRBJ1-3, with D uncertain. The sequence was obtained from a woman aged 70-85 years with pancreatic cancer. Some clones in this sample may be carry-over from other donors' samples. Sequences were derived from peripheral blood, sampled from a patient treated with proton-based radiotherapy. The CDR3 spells CASNPNGYSSSGNTIYF. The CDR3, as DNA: TGTGCCAGCAACCCTAACGGCTACAGTAGCTCTGGAAACACCATATATTTT.